The 30 T cell receptor beta chains in this list originate from one sample, sequenced in a study of control samples from healthy donors and cancer patients. Profiled with immunoSEQ multiplex PCR; TCRdb holds only in-frame clones, not every one. The sample yields 100,000 to 150,000 clones, roughly 84% seen once. Sequenced: blood. These receptors all stem from a man in his forties in good health.

This sequence joins TRBV6-5 and TRBJ1-2; weak D call: TRBD1 (6 bases). CDR1 is MNHEY, CDR2 SVGAGI, per germline. V lost 2 bases to trimming and J lost 4 bases, with 11 bases between them. CDR3 length: 14 amino acids. The CDR3 nucleotides read TGTGCCAGCAGTTACACCGGACAGCGCTATGGCTACACCTTC. It specifies CASSYTGQRYGYTF.

The chain has TRBV24-1 and TRBJ2-3; D unresolved. This CDR3 contains 15 residues. The germline V gene encodes CDR1 KGHDR and CDR2 SFDVKD. V lost 0 bases and J 4 bases, leaving 10 bases between the germline ends. CDR3 loop: CATSDLGAVSDTQYF. DNA for the CDR3: TGTGCCACCAGTGATTTGGGCGCGGTATCAGATACGCAGTATTTT.

The gene calls are TRBV6-2 or TRBV6-3 and TRBJ1-2; tentatively, D is TRBD1 (6 bases). The V gene's germline CDR1 is MNHEY and CDR2 SVGEGT. Trimming took off 4 bases at V and 3 bases at J, with 15 bases between the two ends. The CDR3 is 15 amino acids. The CDR3 coding sequence is TGTGCCAGCAGTTCCCGGGGGCTACTTGACTATGGCTACACCTTC. This gives the protein CASSSRGLLDYGYTF.

The sample holds one count of this clone. The gene calls are TRBV19 and TRBJ1-2, with a weak D call TRBD1 (6 bases). This CDR3 is built from 13 residues. Germline CDR1 is LNHDA and CDR2 is SQIVND (reference sequence). V lost 4 bases to trimming and J lost 3 bases, with 9 bases between them. The CDR3 nucleotides are TGTGCCAGTAGTAAACAGGGCCACTATGGCTACACCTTC. This sequence encodes CASSKQGHYGYTF.

The rearrangement links TRBV4-1 to TRBJ1-2; 8 bases fit TRBD1. J gave up 4 bases and V 5 bases, and 12 bases lay outside the gene matches. This CDR3 contains 16 residues. The germline V gene encodes CDR1 MGHRA and CDR2 YSYEKL. CDR3 coding DNA: TGCGCCAGCAGCTGGAAAGCAGGGGGCGCTGCCTATGGCTACACCTTC. As protein: CASSWKAGGAAYGYTF.

For the CDR3, the DNA is TGTGCCAGCAGCGCCGGGGTTGGCACAGATACGCAGTATTTT. Amino acid sequence: CASSAGVGTDTQYF. V and J are TRBV7-3 and TRBJ2-3; perhaps TRBD2 as D (5 bases). The germline V gene has CDR1 SGHTA and CDR2 FQGTGA. The CDR3 length is 14 residues. V lost 5 bases to trimming and J lost 1 base, with 10 bases between them.

This chain joins TRBV12-5 and TRBJ1-5; TRBD1 matches at 11 bases. The CDR3 sequence is 20 residues long. The trim removed 0 bases at V and 1 base at J, leaving 11 bases unmatched. CDR1 is LGHNT and CDR2 is FRNRAP in the germline V gene. The CDR3: CASGLVHRTGGFGSNQPQHF. The DNA of the CDR3 is TGTGCTAGTGGTTTGGTACATCGGACAGGGGGCTTTGGGAGCAATCAGCCCCAGCATTTT.

V is TRBV18 and J is TRBJ2-2, with D maybe TRBD2 (5 bases). The CDR3 runs 15 residues. The germline V and J ends were trimmed by 3 bases and 2 bases, with 10 bases remaining between them. Germline CDR1 is KGHSH and CDR2 is LQKENI. DNA of the CDR3: TGTGCCAGCTCACCCTCTAGCCTAAACACCGGGGAGCTGTTTTTT. Translated, it gives CASSPSSLNTGELFF.

The J gene is TRBJ2-1, the V gene TRBV7-2; the match to TRBD2 covers 11 bases. There are 19 residues in the CDR3. Germline CDR1 and CDR2: SGHTA and FQGNSA. The V and J ends lost 2 bases and 7 bases, in that order; junction bases with no gene match: 16. The CDR3 here is CASSLLFSGGARRGNEQFF. The CDR3 nucleotides are TGTGCCAGCAGCTTATTATTTAGCGGGGGGGCCCGGAGGGGAAATGAGCAGTTCTTC.

J is TRBJ1-4 and V is TRBV5-1; D is undetermined. The germline V gene encodes CDR1 SGHRS and CDR2 YFSETQ. The CDR3 runs 15 residues. Deletions cut 0 bases from V and 6 bases from J, with 12 bases between. The CDR3 bases are TGCGCCAGCAGCTTGGGGGCCTTAGGTTATGAAAAACTGTTTTTT. Its translation is CASSLGALGYEKLFF.

The CDR3 is CASRPRRYRVTANTEAFF. CDR3 DNA: TGTGCAAGTCGCCCCCGTAGATACAGGGTTACCGCGAACACTGAAGCTTTCTTT. The chain couples TRBV12-2 to TRBJ1-1; the table names TRBD1, a call not compared with the DNA. TRBV12-2 is termed a pseudogene. The CDR3 spans 18 residues.

The chain employs TRBV9 and TRBJ2-1; 8 positions agree with TRBD1. The CDR3 extends over 14 amino acids. The germline gives CDR1 SGDLS, CDR2 YYNGEE. The junction had 7 bases not matched to a gene; V was cut back by 4 bases and J by 7 bases. CDR3 in amino acids: CASSPRTGPNEQFF. The CDR3 DNA reads TGTGCCAGCAGCCCCCGGACAGGGCCAAATGAGCAGTTCTTC.

This clone occurred a few times. The rearrangement joins TRBV24-1 to TRBJ2-1; possibly TRBD1 for D (5 bases). The CDR3 consists of 17 residues. The germline gives CDR1 KGHDR, CDR2 SFDVKD. Trimming stripped 3 bases from V and 3 bases from J, with 17 bases between. This CDR3 is CATSDPVGGHIYNEQFF. The CDR3 DNA is TGTGCCACCAGTGATCCCGTCGGTGGACATATCTACAATGAGCAGTTCTTC.

This clone was seen a few times. The chain joins TRBV6-6 to TRBJ2-7, with D unresolved. Between the trimmed V and J ends, which lost 6 bases and 1 base, there was a span of 7 bases. Germline V lookup: CDR1 MNHNY, CDR2 SVGAGI (reference sequence). The CDR3 totals 12 residues. The DNA for the CDR3 is TGTGCCAGCAGGGAAAATTCCTACGAGCAGTACTTC. Its protein product is CASRENSYEQYF.

The rearrangement links TRBV29-1 to TRBJ2-1; tentatively, D is TRBD1 or TRBD2 (5 bases each). Looked up from germline, CDR1 is SQVTM and CDR2 is ANQGSEA. The CDR3 totals 15 residues. Trimming took off 4 bases at V and 5 bases at J, with 18 bases between the two ends. The CDR3 sequence is CSVVPGTDIDNEQFF. CDR3 nucleotide sequence: TGCAGCGTTGTTCCGGGGACCGACATCGACAATGAGCAGTTCTTC.

V gene TRBV11-2 combines with J gene TRBJ1-4; D possibly corresponds to TRBD1 (5 bases). CDR1 is SGHAT and CDR2 is FQNNGV in the germline V gene. Trimming removed 3 bases at V and 7 bases at J, with 18 bases between. This CDR3 comprises 16 residues. The CDR3 bases are TGTGCCAGCAGCTTTCCGGGGGGAAGGGCGATTGAAAAACTGTTTTTT. It codes for CASSFPGGRAIEKLFF.

The chain joins TRBV2 to TRBJ1-2, with 8 nucleotides matching TRBD1. The CDR3 sequence is 15 residues long. V gave up 6 bases and J gave up 0 bases; unmatched junction bases: 6. CDR1 and CDR2 from the germline V gene are SNHLY and FYNNEI. This chain's CDR3 is CASRTGDLPNYGYTF. CDR3 bases: TGTGCCAGCAGGACAGGGGACCTTCCTAACTATGGCTACACCTTC.

The chain is built from TRBV6-2 or TRBV6-3 and TRBJ1-2; D is unclear. CDR3 length equals 17 residues. The ends were cut back, 1 base at V and 2 bases at J, with 17 bases in the middle. Germline CDR1 and CDR2: MNHEY and SVGEGT. The CDR3 spells CASSYFRIAGMNYGYTF. The CDR3 DNA sequence: TGTGCCAGCAGTTACTTTCGCATTGCGGGGATGAACTATGGCTACACCTTC.

The chain joins TRBV10-2 to TRBJ2-7, with D perhaps TRBD1 (6 bases). Germline V gives CDR1 WSHSY, CDR2 SAAADI. Trimming took off 5 bases at V and 5 bases at J, with 13 bases between the two ends. There are 13 residues in the CDR3. CDR3 loop: CASSTQGVHEQYF. Here the CDR3 DNA reads TGCGCCAGCAGTACACAGGGAGTCCACGAGCAGTACTTC.

V and J are TRBV6-6 and TRBJ2-3; TRBD1 aligns across 8 bases. Trimming cost V 6 bases and J 5 bases; bases outside gene matches: 10. This CDR3 is 15 amino acids long. CDR1 is MNHNY and CDR2 is SVGAGI in the germline V gene (reference sequence). The CDR3 DNA reads TGTGCCAGCAGCTACCCCAGGGGGCAGAGAGATACGCAGTATTTT. Protein: CASSYPRGQRDTQYF.

In nucleotides, the CDR3 is TGTGCCAGCAGTGAAAGGCGGCAGTCCTATGGCTACACCTTC. This codes for CASSERRQSYGYTF. This chain links TRBV6-1 with TRBJ1-2, with unresolved D. The CDR3 is made up of 14 amino acids. CDR1 and CDR2 from the germline V gene are MNHNS and SASEGT. V lost 2 bases to trimming and J lost 4 bases, with 11 bases between them.

The chain employs TRBV11-2 and TRBJ2-7; TRBD1 matches 7 bases. CDR3 length: 16 amino acids. The junction had 11 bases not matched to a gene; V was cut back by 5 bases and J by 1 base. Germline CDR1 reads SGHAT; CDR2 reads FQNNGV. The CDR3 DNA follows: TGTGCCAGCAGCCCTCTACGCCGGGACAGTTCCTACGAGCAGTACTTC. This codes for CASSPLRRDSSYEQYF.

V is TRBV6-5 and J is TRBJ1-2; D is perhaps TRBD1 (5 bases). The V and J ends lost 8 bases and 4 bases respectively, with 17 bases between them. CDR3 length: 14 residues. Germline V lookup: CDR1 MNHEY, CDR2 SVGAGI. The CDR3 reads CASVRGGGFYGYTF. For the CDR3, the DNA is TGTGCCAGCGTTAGGGGTGGGGGGTTCTATGGCTACACCTTC.

This clone was observed once. The rearrangement joins TRBV7-2 to TRBJ2-7; a weak D match, TRBD1 (6 bases). CDR1 and CDR2 (germline): SGHTA, FQGNSA. Trimming shortened V by 3 bases and J by 3 bases, and 9 bases separated the two germline ends. There are 13 residues in the CDR3. The chain's CDR3 is CASSLKGGYEQYF. Here the CDR3 DNA reads TGTGCCAGCAGCTTGAAAGGGGGCTACGAGCAGTACTTC.

The chain recombines TRBV10-1 with TRBJ1-1; D is uncertain. CDR1 and CDR2 from the germline V gene are WNHNN and SYGVQD (reference sequence). Trimming left V 3 bases short and J 1 base short, with 6 bases between. This CDR3 comprises 13 residues. CDR3 in amino acids: CASSETSNTEAFF. DNA for the CDR3: TGCGCCAGCAGTGAAACGTCGAACACTGAAGCTTTCTTT.

This clone was counted a single time. V and J are TRBV24-1 and TRBJ1-1; maybe TRBD1 (5 bases). The V gene lost 6 bases and the J gene lost 4 bases, with 11 bases spanning the gap. Germline CDR1 KGHDR, CDR2 SFDVKD. The CDR3 sequence is 13 residues long. This CDR3 is CATSSMGGTEAFF. The CDR3 DNA follows: TGTGCCACCAGTTCAATGGGGGGCACTGAAGCTTTCTTT.

This clone was seen only once. This rearrangement joins TRBV13 to TRBJ1-1; no clear D gene. This CDR3 is 16 amino acids long. Trimming removed 3 bases at V and 0 bases at J, with 14 bases between. The germline V gene encodes CDR1 PRHDT and CDR2 FYEKMQ (reference sequence). CDR3 sequence reads: CASSFLRVGMNTEAFF. In nucleotides, the CDR3 is TGTGCCAGCAGCTTCCTCCGGGTGGGAATGAACACTGAAGCTTTCTTT.

The chain uses TRBV27 and TRBJ2-2; D is perhaps TRBD2 (5 bases). Germline V gene lookup returns CDR1 MNHEY and CDR2 SMNVEV (reference sequence). The CDR3 extends over 14 amino acids. Trimming cost V 3 bases and J 8 bases, with 13 bases left between them. Here the CDR3 reads CASSFQRAMGELFF. The CDR3 DNA sequence: TGTGCCAGCAGTTTCCAGAGGGCGATGGGGGAGCTGTTTTTT.

This chain joins TRBV5-8 and TRBJ1-4; TRBD1 aligns across 10 bases. The CDR3 consists of 19 residues. Per the germline V gene, CDR1 is SGHTS and CDR2 is YDEGEE. With 0 bases clipped from V and 0 bases from J, the junction kept 8 bases outside the gene matches. The DNA for the CDR3 is TGTGCCAGCAGCTTGGAGTGGACAGGGGGATATGCAACTAATGAAAAACTGTTTTTT. This encodes CASSLEWTGGYATNEKLFF.

This clone was observed a few times. V usage is TRBV5-3 and J usage is TRBJ1-3, with TRBD1 identical over 7 bases. TRBV5-3 counts as an open reading frame of uncertain function. Trimming cost V 4 bases and J 4 bases; bases outside gene matches: 8. The CDR3 loop spans 15 amino acids. The CDR3 DNA follows: TGTGCCAGAAGCCCGAGGGGGCATTCCGGAAACACCATATATTTT. Translating it yields CARSPRGHSGNTIYF.